The clone carrying this T cell receptor (beta chain) was seen ten or more times. What was amplified from RNA transcripts were TCR beta CDR3 regions. First-round RT-PCR of the TCR CDR3 relied on the HTBI primer set. From the multiplex PCR reads, TCRdb called clonotypes with MiXCR, one entry per CDR3 protein. The table records over 700,000 distinct CDR3 sequences, just over 35% of them present only once. These data belong to a study of T cells in Graves' hyperthyroidism and ophthalmopathy. Germline CDR1 SGHVS, CDR2 FQNEAQ. Trimming stripped 5 bases from V and 2 bases from J, with 13 bases between. This CDR3 has 14 amino acids.

The chain uses TRBV7-8 and TRBJ2-7; D gene uncertain. The receptor was derived from a woman in her forties with Graves' hyperthyroidism. Sample: blood. CDR3 region: CASSPETGTYEQYF. The CDR3 DNA follows: TGTGCCAGCAGCCCCGAGACCGGTACCTACGAGCAGTACTTC.